The sequence of this TCR beta chain was determined in a study of CD8 T cells in ankylosing spondylitis. In this sample, this clonotype turned up a few times. The antigen remains undetermined. Quantitative 5'-RACE was performed with molecular barcodes, and it yielded the TCR beta libraries. TCRdb reprocessed the 5' RACE reads with MiXCR, giving one entry per CDR3 protein. This sample has approximately 300,000 distinct CDR3 sequences, with around 7.6% found just once. The study's findings and limits: One TCR beta motif, made up of 7 or 8 highly homologous variants, appeared characteristic of ankylosing spondylitis blood. Disease-linked clones reportedly showed significant enrichment in matched ankylosing spondylitis synovial fluid. In reactive arthritis synovial fluid and blood, some motif variants had been reported before. Researchers report that disease-linked clones proved CD8+ and relatively rare in peripheral blood.

Sequenced input: blood, either unsorted or a sorted T cell fraction (not recorded which). The clonotype was recovered from a male donor with ankylosing spondylitis.

CDR3 protein: CASTKDRRINEQYF. The CDR3 DNA reads TGTGCCAGCACCAAGGACAGGAGGATTAACGAGCAGTACTTC. This sequence joins TRBV6-2 or TRBV6-3 and TRBJ2-7; 7 bases are shared with TRBD1. The CDR3 is made up of 14 amino acids. Trimming removed 7 bases from V and 5 bases from J; junction bases left unmatched: 11. CDR1 is MNHEY, CDR2 SVGEGT, per germline.